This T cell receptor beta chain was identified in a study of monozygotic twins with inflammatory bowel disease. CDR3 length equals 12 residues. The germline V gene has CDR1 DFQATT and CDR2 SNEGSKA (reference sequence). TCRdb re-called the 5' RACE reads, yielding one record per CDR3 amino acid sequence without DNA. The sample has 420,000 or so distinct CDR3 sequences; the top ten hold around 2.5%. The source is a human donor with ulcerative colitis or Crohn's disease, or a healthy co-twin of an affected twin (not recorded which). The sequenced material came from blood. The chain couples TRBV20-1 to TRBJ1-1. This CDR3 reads CSAKDRPEGAFF.